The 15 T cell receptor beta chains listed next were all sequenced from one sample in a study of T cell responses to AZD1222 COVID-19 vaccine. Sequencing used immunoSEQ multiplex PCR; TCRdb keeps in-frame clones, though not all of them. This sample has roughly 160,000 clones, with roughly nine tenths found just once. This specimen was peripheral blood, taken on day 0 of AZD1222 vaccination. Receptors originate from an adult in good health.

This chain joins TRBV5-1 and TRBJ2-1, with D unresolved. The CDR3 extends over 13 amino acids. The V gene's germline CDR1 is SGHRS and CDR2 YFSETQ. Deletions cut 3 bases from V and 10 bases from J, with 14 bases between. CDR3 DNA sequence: TGCGCCAGCAGCTCCAAGACTCGGAAGGAGCAGTTCTTC. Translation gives CASSSKTRKEQFF.

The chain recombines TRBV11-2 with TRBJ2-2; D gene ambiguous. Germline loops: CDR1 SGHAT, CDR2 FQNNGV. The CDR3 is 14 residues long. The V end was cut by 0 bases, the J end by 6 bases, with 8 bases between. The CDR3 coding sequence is TGTGCCAGCAGCTTAGATTTTGGCGCCGGGGAGCTGTTTTTT. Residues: CASSLDFGAGELFF.

The CDR3, as DNA: TGTGCCTTAACAGGGGGAACTCTAATAGGCTCACCCCTCCACTTT. This translates into CALTGGTLIGSPLHF. V usage is TRBV30 and J usage is TRBJ1-6; 8 nucleotides align to TRBD1. This CDR3 spans 15 amino acids. V lost 7 bases to trimming and J lost 10 bases; unmatched junction nucleotides: 15. Germline CDR1 is GTSNPN and CDR2 is SVGIG (reference sequence).

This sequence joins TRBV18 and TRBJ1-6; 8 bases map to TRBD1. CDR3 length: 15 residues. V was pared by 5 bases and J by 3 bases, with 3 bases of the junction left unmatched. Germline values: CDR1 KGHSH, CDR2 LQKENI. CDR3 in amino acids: CASSTGQGYNSPLHF. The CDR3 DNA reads TGTGCCAGCTCAACCGGACAGGGCTATAATTCACCCCTCCACTTT.

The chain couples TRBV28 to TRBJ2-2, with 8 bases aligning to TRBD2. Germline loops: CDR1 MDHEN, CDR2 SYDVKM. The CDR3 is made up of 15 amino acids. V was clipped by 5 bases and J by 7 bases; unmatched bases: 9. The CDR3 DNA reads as TGTGCCAGCAGTCCCCGACTAGCGCGGGGCGGGGAGCTGTTTTTT. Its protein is CASSPRLARGGELFF.

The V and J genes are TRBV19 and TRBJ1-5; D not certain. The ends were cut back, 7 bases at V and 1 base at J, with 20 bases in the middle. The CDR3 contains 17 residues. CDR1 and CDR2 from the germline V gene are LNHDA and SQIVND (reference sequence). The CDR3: CASIQPGWGGSNQPQHF. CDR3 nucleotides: TGTGCCAGTATCCAACCGGGGTGGGGAGGCAGCAATCAGCCCCAGCATTTT.

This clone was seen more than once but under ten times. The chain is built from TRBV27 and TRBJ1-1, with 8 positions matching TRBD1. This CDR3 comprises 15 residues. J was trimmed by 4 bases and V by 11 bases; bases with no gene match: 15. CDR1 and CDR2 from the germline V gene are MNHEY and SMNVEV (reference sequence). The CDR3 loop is CAESGQGARSTEAFF. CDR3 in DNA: TGTGCCGAATCGGGGCAGGGGGCTAGGAGCACTGAAGCTTTCTTT.

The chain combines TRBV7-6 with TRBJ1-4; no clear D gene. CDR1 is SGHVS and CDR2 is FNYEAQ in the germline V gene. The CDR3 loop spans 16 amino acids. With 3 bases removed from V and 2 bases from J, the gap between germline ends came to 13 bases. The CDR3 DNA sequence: TGTGCCAGCAGCTTGGAAAATACGGCCACTAATGAAAAACTGTTTTTT. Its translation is CASSLENTATNEKLFF.

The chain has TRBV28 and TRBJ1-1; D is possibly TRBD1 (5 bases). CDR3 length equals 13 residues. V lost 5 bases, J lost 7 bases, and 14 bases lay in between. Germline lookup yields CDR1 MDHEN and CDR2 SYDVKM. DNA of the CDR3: TGTGCCAGCAGTGGGACCGGACTGCGTGAAGCTTTCTTT. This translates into CASSGTGLREAFF.

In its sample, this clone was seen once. The CDR3 DNA reads as TGTGCCAGCAGCCATAGGACCTCGGACGGAGCCTCTGGAAACACCATATATTTT. Translation: CASSHRTSDGASGNTIYF. V usage is TRBV3-1 (or the pseudogene TRBV3-2) and J usage is TRBJ1-3, with no clear D. The V and J ends lost 3 bases and 0 bases respectively, with 18 bases between them. This CDR3 comprises 18 residues. Germline V gene sequence: CDR1 LGHDT, CDR2 YNNKEL (reference sequence).

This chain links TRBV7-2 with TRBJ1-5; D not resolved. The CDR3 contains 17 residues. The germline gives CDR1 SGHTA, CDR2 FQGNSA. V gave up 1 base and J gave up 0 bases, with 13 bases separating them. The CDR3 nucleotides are TGTGCCAGCAGCTTAGGACGTGGGGAGTATAGCAATCAGCCCCAGCATTTT. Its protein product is CASSLGRGEYSNQPQHF.

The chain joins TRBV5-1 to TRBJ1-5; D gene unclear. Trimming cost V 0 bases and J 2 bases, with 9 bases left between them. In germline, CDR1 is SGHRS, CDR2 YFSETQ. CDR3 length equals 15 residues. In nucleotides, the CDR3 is TGCGCCAGCAGCTTGGACGGGGAACGCAATCAGCCCCAGCATTTT. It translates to CASSLDGERNQPQHF. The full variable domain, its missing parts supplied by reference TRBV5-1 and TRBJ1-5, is KAGVTQTPRYLIKTRGQQVTLSCSPISGHRSVSWYQQTPGQGLQFLFEYFSETQRNKGNFPGRFSGRQFSNSRSEMNVSTLELGDSALYLCASSLDGERNQPQHFGDGTRLSIL.

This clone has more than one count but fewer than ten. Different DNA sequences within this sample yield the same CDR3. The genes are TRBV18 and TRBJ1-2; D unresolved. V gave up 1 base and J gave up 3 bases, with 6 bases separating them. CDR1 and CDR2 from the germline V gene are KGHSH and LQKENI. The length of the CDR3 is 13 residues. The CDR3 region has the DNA TGTGCCAGCTCACCACAGGGTGACTATGGCTACACCTTC. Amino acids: CASSPQGDYGYTF. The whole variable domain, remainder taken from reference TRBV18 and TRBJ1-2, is NAGVMQNPRHLVRRRGQEARLRCSPMKGHSHVYWYRQLPEEGLKFMVYLQKENIIDESGMPKERFSAEFPKEGPSILRIQQVVRGDSAAYFCASSPQGDYGYTFGSGTRLTVV.

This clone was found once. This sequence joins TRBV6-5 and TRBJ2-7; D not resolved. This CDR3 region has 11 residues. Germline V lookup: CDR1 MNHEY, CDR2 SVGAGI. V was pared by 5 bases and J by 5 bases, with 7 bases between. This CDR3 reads CASSRRDEQYF. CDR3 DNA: TGTGCCAGCAGTCGTCGGGACGAGCAGTACTTC.

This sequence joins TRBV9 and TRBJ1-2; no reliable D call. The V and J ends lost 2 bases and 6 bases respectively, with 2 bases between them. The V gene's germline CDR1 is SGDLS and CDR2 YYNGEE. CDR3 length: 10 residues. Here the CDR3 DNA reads TGTGCCAGCAGCGTTAATGGCTACACCTTC. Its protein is CASSVNGYTF.